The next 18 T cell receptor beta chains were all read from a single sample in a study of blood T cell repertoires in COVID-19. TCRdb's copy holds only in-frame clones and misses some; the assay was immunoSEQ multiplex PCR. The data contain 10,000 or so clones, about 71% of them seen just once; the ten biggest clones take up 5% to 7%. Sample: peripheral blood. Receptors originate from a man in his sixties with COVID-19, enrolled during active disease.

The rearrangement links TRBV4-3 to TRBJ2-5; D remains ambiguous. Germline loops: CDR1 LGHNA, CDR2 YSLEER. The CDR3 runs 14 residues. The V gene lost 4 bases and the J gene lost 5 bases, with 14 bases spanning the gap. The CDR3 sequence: CASSRSENAETQYF. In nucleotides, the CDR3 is TGCGCCAGCAGCCGAAGCGAGAATGCGGAGACCCAGTACTTC.

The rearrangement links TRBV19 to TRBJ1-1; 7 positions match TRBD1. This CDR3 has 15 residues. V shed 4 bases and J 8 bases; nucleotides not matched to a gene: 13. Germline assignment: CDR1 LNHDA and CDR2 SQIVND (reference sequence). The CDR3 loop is CASSRYIQGRGEAFF. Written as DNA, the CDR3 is TGTGCCAGTAGTAGATACATACAGGGGCGAGGGGAAGCTTTCTTT.

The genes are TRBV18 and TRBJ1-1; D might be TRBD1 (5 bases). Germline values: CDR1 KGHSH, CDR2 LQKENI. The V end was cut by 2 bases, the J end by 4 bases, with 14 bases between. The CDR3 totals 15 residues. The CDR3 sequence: CASSPSGGPGTEAFF. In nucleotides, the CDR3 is TGTGCCAGCTCACCATCGGGGGGTCCGGGCACTGAAGCTTTCTTT. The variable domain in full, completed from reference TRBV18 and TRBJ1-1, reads NAGVMQNPRHLVRRRGQEARLRCSPMKGHSHVYWYRQLPEEGLKFMVYLQKENIIDESGMPKERFSAEFPKEGPSILRIQQVVRGDSAAYFCASSPSGGPGTEAFFGQGTRLTVV.

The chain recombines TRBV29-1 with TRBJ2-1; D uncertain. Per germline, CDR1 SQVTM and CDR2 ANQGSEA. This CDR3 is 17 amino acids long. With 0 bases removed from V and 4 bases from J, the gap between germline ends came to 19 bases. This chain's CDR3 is CSVEDLNEPRWYNEQFF. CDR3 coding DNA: TGCAGCGTTGAAGACCTTAATGAGCCTCGCTGGTACAATGAGCAGTTCTTC.

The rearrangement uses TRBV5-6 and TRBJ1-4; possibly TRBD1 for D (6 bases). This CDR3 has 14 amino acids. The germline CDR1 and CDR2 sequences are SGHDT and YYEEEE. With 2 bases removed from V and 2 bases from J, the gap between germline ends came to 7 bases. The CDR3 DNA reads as TGTGCCAGCAGCTTTAGGGGGACTAATGAAAAACTGTTTTTT. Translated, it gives CASSFRGTNEKLFF.

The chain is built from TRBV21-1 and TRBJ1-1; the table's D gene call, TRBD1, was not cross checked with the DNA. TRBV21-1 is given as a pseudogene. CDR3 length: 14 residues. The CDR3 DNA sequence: TGTGCCAGCAGATGGCTGACAGGGAACACTGAAGCTTTCTTT. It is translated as CASRWLTGNTEAFF.

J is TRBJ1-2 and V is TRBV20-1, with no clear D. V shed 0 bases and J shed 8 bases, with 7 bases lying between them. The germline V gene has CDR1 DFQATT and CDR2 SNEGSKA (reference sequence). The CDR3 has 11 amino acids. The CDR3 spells CSARDLVGYTF. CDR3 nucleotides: TGCAGTGCTAGAGATCTAGTAGGCTACACCTTC.

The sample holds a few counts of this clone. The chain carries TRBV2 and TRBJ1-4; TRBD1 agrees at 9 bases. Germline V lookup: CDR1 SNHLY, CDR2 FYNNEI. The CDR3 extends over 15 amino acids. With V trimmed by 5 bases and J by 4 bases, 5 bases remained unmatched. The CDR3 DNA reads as TGTGCCAGCAGTCGGACAGGGGTCCTTAATGAAAAACTGTTTTTT. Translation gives CASSRTGVLNEKLFF.

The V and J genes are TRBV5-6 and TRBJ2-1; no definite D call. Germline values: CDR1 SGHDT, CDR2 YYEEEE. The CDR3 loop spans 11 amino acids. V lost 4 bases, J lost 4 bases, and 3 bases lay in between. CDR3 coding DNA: TGTGCCAGCAGCCTATACAATGAGCAGTTCTTC. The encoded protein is CASSLYNEQFF.

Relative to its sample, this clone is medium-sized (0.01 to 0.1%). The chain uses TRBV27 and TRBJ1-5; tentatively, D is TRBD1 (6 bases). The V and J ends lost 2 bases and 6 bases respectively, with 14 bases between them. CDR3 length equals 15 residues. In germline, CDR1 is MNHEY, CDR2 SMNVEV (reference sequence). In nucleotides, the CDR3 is TGTGCCAGCAGTTTACAGGGGATGGGTTTTCAGCCCCAGCATTTT. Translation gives CASSLQGMGFQPQHF.

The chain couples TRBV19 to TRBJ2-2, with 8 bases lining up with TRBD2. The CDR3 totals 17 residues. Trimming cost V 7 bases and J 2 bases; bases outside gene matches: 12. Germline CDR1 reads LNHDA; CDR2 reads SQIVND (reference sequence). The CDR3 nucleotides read TGTGCCAGTACTCCTTTCGGACTAGCCGTTAACACCGGGGAGCTGTTTTTT. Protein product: CASTPFGLAVNTGELFF.

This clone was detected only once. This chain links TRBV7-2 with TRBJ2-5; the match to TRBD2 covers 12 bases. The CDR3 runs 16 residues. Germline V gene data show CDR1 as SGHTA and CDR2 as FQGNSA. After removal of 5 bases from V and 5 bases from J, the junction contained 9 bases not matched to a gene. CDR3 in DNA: TGTGCCAGCAGCCCCTGGACTAGCGGGACTAGGGAGACCCAGTACTTC. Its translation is CASSPWTSGTRETQYF.

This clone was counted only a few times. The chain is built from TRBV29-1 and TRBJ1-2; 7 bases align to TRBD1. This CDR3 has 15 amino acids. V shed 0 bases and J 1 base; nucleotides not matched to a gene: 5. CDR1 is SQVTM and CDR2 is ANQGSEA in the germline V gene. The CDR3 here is CSVEDLTGINYGYTF. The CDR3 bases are TGCAGCGTTGAAGATCTGACAGGGATTAACTATGGCTACACCTTC.

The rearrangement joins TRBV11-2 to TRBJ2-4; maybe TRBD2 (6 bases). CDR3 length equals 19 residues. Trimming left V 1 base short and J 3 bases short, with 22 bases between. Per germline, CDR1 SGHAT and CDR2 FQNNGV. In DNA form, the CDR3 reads TGTGCCAGCAGCTTAGGGTTGGGAGGCAGGGTAAGGGGCAAAAACATTCAGTACTTC. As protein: CASSLGLGGRVRGKNIQYF.

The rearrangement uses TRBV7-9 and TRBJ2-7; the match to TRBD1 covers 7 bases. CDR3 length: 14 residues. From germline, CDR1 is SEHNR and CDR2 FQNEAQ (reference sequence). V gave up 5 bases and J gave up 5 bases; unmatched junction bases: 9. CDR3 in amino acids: CASSLEGGIDEQYF. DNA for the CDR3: TGTGCCAGCAGCCTCGAAGGGGGCATTGACGAGCAGTACTTC.

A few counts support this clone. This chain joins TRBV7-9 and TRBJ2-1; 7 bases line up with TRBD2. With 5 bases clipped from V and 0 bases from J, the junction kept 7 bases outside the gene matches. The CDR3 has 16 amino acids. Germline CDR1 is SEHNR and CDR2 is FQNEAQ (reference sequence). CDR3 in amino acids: CASSPRWGGSYNEQFF. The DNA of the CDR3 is TGTGCCAGCAGCCCGCGGTGGGGGGGCTCCTACAATGAGCAGTTCTTC.

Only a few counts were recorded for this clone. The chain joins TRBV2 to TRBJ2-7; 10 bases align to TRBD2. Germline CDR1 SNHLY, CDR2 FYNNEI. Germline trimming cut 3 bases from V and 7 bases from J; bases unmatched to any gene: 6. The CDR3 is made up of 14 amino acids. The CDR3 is CASSEDLLAGEQYV. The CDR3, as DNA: TGTGCCAGCAGTGAGGATTTACTAGCGGGGGAGCAGTACGTC.

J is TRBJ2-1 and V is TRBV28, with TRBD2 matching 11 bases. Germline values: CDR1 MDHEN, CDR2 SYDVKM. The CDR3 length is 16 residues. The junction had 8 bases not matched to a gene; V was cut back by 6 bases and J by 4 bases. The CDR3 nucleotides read TGTGCCAGCAGGACTAGCGGGGAGACTTTTTACAATGAGCAGTTCTTC. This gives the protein CASRTSGETFYNEQFF.